The 22 T cell receptor beta chains below come from one sample, sequenced in a study of CD8+ T cells in alopecia areata. Following extraction, RNA underwent reverse transcription to cDNA, which served as the sequencing template. Measured with immunoSEQ multiplex PCR; TCRdb has only the in-frame clones, and not every one. The profile covers 200,000 to 250,000 clones, with about three fifths appearing a single time and 0.45% taken by the ten largest. This sample comprised CD4+ T cells sorted from blood, obtained at week 0. The receptors were sampled from a human donor with alopecia areata.

V and J are TRBV6-5 and TRBJ1-5; tentatively, D is TRBD1 (6 bases). V gave up 11 bases and J gave up 2 bases, with 10 bases separating them. Looked up from germline, CDR1 is MNHEY and CDR2 is SVGAGI. The CDR3 totals 12 residues. The CDR3 region has the DNA TGTGCCTCCTCAGGGGGCAATCAGCCCCAGCATTTT. Amino acid sequence: CASSGGNQPQHF.

The V call is TRBV27, the J call TRBJ1-2, with D tentatively TRBD1 (6 bases). The V gene's germline CDR1 is MNHEY and CDR2 SMNVEV (reference sequence). This CDR3 region has 16 residues. The V end lost 4 bases, the J end lost 0 bases, and 15 bases lay between the germline ends. CDR3 DNA sequence: TGTGCCAGCAGTTCGTACTCGGGGGCTGCTAACTATGGCTACACCTTC. Amino acid sequence: CASSSYSGAANYGYTF.

This sequence joins TRBV5-1 and TRBJ1-1, with no clear D. Germline CDR1 SGHRS, CDR2 YFSETQ. Trimming left V 0 bases short and J 0 bases short, with 9 bases between. This CDR3 region has 15 residues. The CDR3 loop reads CASSLVADMNTEAFF. In nucleotides, the CDR3 is TGCGCCAGCAGCTTGGTGGCAGACATGAACACTGAAGCTTTCTTT.

The chain uses TRBV5-1 and TRBJ2-3; TRBD1 or TRBD2 may be the D gene (6 bases each). The germline V and J ends were trimmed by 4 bases and 4 bases, with 16 bases remaining between them. The CDR3 has 15 residues. Germline CDR1 and CDR2: SGHRS and YFSETQ. The CDR3 DNA follows: TGCGCCAGCAGCACCCGAGGGGGAGGTCCAGATACGCAGTATTTT. Amino acids: CASSTRGGGPDTQYF. The full variable domain, rest sourced from reference TRBV5-1 and TRBJ2-3, is KAGVTQTPRYLIKTRGQQVTLSCSPISGHRSVSWYQQTPGQGLQFLFEYFSETQRNKGNFPGRFSGRQFSNSRSEMNVSTLELGDSALYLCASSTRGGGPDTQYFGPGTRLTVL.

CDR3 amino acids: CASSLGWRGAFYEQYF. CDR3 sequence (DNA): TGTGCCAGCAGCTTAGGGTGGCGGGGGGCATTCTACGAGCAGTACTTC. The chain links TRBV7-2 to TRBJ2-7, with 8 bases aligning to TRBD2. CDR3 length: 16 residues. The J segment lost 3 bases and the V segment lost 1 base, leaving 8 bases of the junction unmatched. Germline V gene lookup returns CDR1 SGHTA and CDR2 FQGNSA.

The rearrangement links TRBV30 to TRBJ2-7; 9 bases map to TRBD2. Germline values: CDR1 GTSNPN, CDR2 SVGIG (reference sequence). This CDR3 has 17 residues. Trimming took 1 base from V and 1 from J; bases not matched to a gene: 11. The CDR3 loop is CAWSARLAVVLSYEQYF. In DNA form, the CDR3 reads TGTGCCTGGAGTGCACGACTAGCGGTCGTCTTATCCTACGAGCAGTACTTC. Complete variable domain (other parts from reference TRBV30 and TRBJ2-7): SQTIHQWPATLVQPVGSPLSLECTVEGTSNPNLYWYRQAAGRGLQLLFYSVGIGQISSEVPQNLSASRPQDRQFILSSKKLLLSDSGFYLCAWSARLAVVLSYEQYFGPGTRLTVT.

The chain employs TRBV30 and TRBJ1-1; tentatively, D is TRBD1 (5 bases). V lost 8 bases to trimming and J lost 3 bases, with 16 bases between them. The CDR3 runs 13 residues. Per the germline V gene, CDR1 is GTSNPN and CDR2 is SVGIG (reference sequence). The CDR3 bases are TGTGCCCGGGGCGGGGACGGCGACACTGAAGCTTTCTTT. It translates to CARGGDGDTEAFF.

This clone was counted only a few times. The V gene is TRBV29-1, the J gene TRBJ1-3; no reliable D call. The CDR3 runs to 14 residues. CDR1 SQVTM and CDR2 ANQGSEA come from the germline V gene. The ends were cut back, 4 bases at V and 0 bases at J, with 10 bases in the middle. CDR3 sequence reads: CSVGGDGSGNTIYF. The CDR3 nucleotides are TGCAGCGTTGGTGGGGATGGCTCTGGAAACACCATATATTTT.

The rearrangement joins TRBV19 to TRBJ2-7; tentatively, D is TRBD2 (7 bases). This CDR3 is built from 12 residues. V shed 9 bases and J shed 3 bases, with 12 bases lying between them. CDR1 is LNHDA, CDR2 SQIVND, per germline (reference sequence). The CDR3 DNA is TGTGCCAGCAGGGGCGGGGGCTACGAGCAGTACTTC. Residues: CASRGGGYEQYF.

The chain carries TRBV5-4 and TRBJ2-7; D possibly corresponds to TRBD1 (6 bases). The ends were cut back, 2 bases at V and 7 bases at J, with 13 bases in the middle. The CDR3 length is 13 residues. CDR1 is SGHNT and CDR2 is YYREEE in the germline V gene (reference sequence). The CDR3 loop is CASSLDRSREQYF. The CDR3, as DNA: TGTGCCAGCAGCTTAGACAGGTCTCGGGAGCAGTACTTC.

The sample holds a few counts of this clone. The V call is TRBV7-8, the J call TRBJ2-5, with 9 bases matching TRBD1. The CDR3 covers 15 residues. Germline V gene data show CDR1 as SGHVS and CDR2 as FQNEAQ. The J segment lost 4 bases and the V segment lost 5 bases, leaving 8 bases of the junction unmatched. DNA for the CDR3: TGTGCCAGCAGCCCAAACAGGGGGCGAGTAGAGACCCAGTACTTC. Translation: CASSPNRGRVETQYF.

With respect to this clone: Other DNA sequences in the sample encode the same CDR3. The V call is TRBV18, the J call TRBJ2-7; D remains ambiguous. This CDR3 is built from 12 residues. V shed 3 bases and J shed 0 bases, with 3 bases lying between them. CDR1 and CDR2 from the germline V gene are KGHSH and LQKENI. The CDR3 DNA is TGTGCCAGCTCACCCAGCTCCTACGAGCAGTACTTC. This gives the protein CASSPSSYEQYF.

V and J are TRBV6-5 and TRBJ2-5; 9 bases are shared with TRBD1. Per the germline V gene, CDR1 is MNHEY and CDR2 is SVGAGI. There are 16 residues in the CDR3. The V and J ends lost 2 bases and 5 bases, in that order; junction bases with no gene match: 9. CDR3 DNA sequence: TGTGCCAGCAGTTACGGGGGACAGGGAGTGAGGGAGACCCAGTACTTC. Protein product: CASSYGGQGVRETQYF.

The chain is built from TRBV29-1 and TRBJ2-7; 9 bases match TRBD1. Germline V gene lookup returns CDR1 SQVTM and CDR2 ANQGSEA. V gave up 5 bases and J gave up 4 bases; unmatched junction bases: 6. There are 13 residues in the CDR3. The DNA for the CDR3 is TGCAGCGTTCCGGGACAGGGCATATACGAGCAGTACTTC. Translating gives CSVPGQGIYEQYF.

There are a few counts of this clone. This chain joins TRBV6-5 and TRBJ1-5; no clear D gene. V lost 6 bases and J 4 bases, leaving 7 bases between the germline ends. The CDR3 is 12 residues long. Germline V CDR1 and CDR2: MNHEY, SVGAGI. The CDR3 DNA reads TGTGCCAGCAGACAGTTAAATCAGCCCCAGCATTTT. Translating gives CASRQLNQPQHF.

The V and J genes are TRBV18 and TRBJ2-7; D is ambiguous. Trimming stripped 2 bases from V and 8 bases from J, with 10 bases between. The CDR3 runs to 12 residues. The germline CDR1 and CDR2 sequences are KGHSH and LQKENI. CDR3 amino acids: CASSPDPVKQYF. CDR3 sequence (DNA): TGTGCCAGCTCACCAGACCCTGTGAAGCAGTACTTC.

V and J are TRBV30 and TRBJ1-6; D is undetermined. The CDR3 loop spans 12 amino acids. Deletions cut 0 bases from V and 12 bases from J, with 9 bases between. CDR1 is GTSNPN and CDR2 is SVGIG in the germline V gene (reference sequence). The CDR3 is CAWSVRMLPLHF. CDR3 DNA: TGTGCCTGGAGTGTAAGGATGCTACCCCTCCACTTT.

The chain uses TRBV6-1 and TRBJ2-3; maybe TRBD1 (5 bases). Per the germline V gene, CDR1 is MNHNS and CDR2 is SASEGT. V shed 2 bases and J shed 0 bases, with 12 bases lying between them. This CDR3 is 16 amino acids long. The DNA of the CDR3 is TGTGCCAGCAGTGAACTCCAGGGCTTCAGCACAGATACGCAGTATTTT. Translation: CASSELQGFSTDTQYF.

The chain carries TRBV5-4 and TRBJ1-5; D unresolved. CDR3 length: 12 amino acids. With 5 bases removed from V and 3 bases from J, the gap between germline ends came to 6 bases. Germline lookup yields CDR1 SGHNT and CDR2 YYREEE (reference sequence). The CDR3 region has the DNA TGTGCCAGCAGTAGGGACAATCAGCCCCAGCATTTT. It specifies CASSRDNQPQHF.

The chain is built from TRBV6-1 and TRBJ1-5; D might be TRBD1 (6 bases). The CDR3 is 15 amino acids. Germline V gene lookup returns CDR1 MNHNS and CDR2 SASEGT. The V end lost 4 bases, the J end lost 3 bases, and 13 bases lay between the germline ends. The CDR3 loop is CASSAIQGYNQPQHF. The CDR3 DNA is TGTGCCAGCAGTGCAATACAGGGATACAATCAGCCCCAGCATTTT.

The chain is built from TRBV5-6 and TRBJ1-2, with 9 bases fitting TRBD1. Germline CDR1 SGHDT, CDR2 YYEEEE. The CDR3 covers 14 residues. V gave up 2 bases and J gave up 2 bases; unmatched junction bases: 1. The CDR3 DNA reads as TGTGCCAGCAGCTTCGGGACAGGGAACTATGGCTACACCTTC. Protein sequence: CASSFGTGNYGYTF.

This clone was observed a handful of times. The chain uses TRBV11-2 and TRBJ2-7; possibly TRBD1 for D (6 bases). CDR3 length: 14 amino acids. V lost 4 bases, J lost 2 bases, and 12 bases lay in between. Germline CDR1 and CDR2: SGHAT and FQNNGV. The CDR3 region is CASSSIRQAYEQYF. As DNA, the CDR3 is TGTGCCAGCAGCTCAATTCGACAGGCCTACGAGCAGTACTTC. Variable domain in full (rest from reference TRBV11-2 and TRBJ2-7): EAGVAQSPRYKIIEKRQSVAFWCNPISGHATLYWYQQILGQGPKLLIQFQNNGVVDDSQLPKDRFSAERLKGVDSTLKIQPAKLEDSAVYLCASSSIRQAYEQYFGPGTRLTVT.